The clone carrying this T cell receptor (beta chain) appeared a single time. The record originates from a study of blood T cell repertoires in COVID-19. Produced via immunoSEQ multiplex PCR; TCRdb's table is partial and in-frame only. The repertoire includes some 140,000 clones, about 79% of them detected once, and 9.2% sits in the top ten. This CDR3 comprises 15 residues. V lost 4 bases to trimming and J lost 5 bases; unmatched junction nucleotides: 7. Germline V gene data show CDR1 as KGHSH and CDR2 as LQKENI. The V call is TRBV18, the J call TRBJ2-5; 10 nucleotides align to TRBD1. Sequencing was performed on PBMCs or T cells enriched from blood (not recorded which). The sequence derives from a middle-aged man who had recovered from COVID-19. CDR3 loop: CASSRKPGQGETQYF. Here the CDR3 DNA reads TGTGCCAGCTCACGAAAACCGGGACAGGGGGAGACCCAGTACTTC.